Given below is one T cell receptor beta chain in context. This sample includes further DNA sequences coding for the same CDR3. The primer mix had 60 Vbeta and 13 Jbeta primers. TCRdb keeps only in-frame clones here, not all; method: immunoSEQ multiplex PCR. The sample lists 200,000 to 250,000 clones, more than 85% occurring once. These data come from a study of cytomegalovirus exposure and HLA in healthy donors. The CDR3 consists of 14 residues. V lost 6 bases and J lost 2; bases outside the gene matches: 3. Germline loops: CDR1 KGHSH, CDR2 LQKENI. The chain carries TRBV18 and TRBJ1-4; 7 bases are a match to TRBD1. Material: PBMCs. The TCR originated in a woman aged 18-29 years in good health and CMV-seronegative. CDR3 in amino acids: CASSRQGTNEKLFF. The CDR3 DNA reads TGTGCCAGCTCTCGACAGGGCACTAATGAAAAACTGTTTTTT.